Listed here are 27 T cell receptor beta chains from one sample, sequenced in a study of T-cell reconstitution after alpha-beta-depleted transplantation in children. Unique molecular identifiers were incorporated when the TCRbeta library was constructed. TCRdb re-derived calls from the PCR reads in MiXCR, one entry per CDR3 protein. The repertoire holds about 610,000 distinct CDR3 sequences, approximately 10% seen once, with about 4% in the top ten. The material was PBMCs from the stem cell graft donor, obtained from the stem cell graft. The receptor set was obtained from a human donor who donated a stem cell graft to a child with acute myeloid leukemia.

The chain couples TRBV27 to TRBJ2-2; 10 bases fit TRBD1. There are 17 residues in the CDR3. The germline gives CDR1 MNHEY, CDR2 SMNVEV (reference sequence). V shed 4 bases and J 2 bases; nucleotides not matched to a gene: 7. The CDR3 nucleotides read TGTGCCAGCAGTTATTACTCGACAGGGGGCAACACCGGGGAGCTGTTTTTT. This codes for CASSYYSTGGNTGELFF.

The CDR3 is CASSLDRDRGQFF. Here the CDR3 DNA reads TGTGCCAGCAGCTTAGATCGGGACAGGGGGCAGTTCTTC. This chain joins TRBV11-3 and TRBJ2-1, with TRBD1 matching over 10 bases. Losses at the gene ends were 0 bases for V and 12 bases for J; bases not matched to a gene: 2. CDR1 SGHNT and CDR2 YENEEA come from the germline V gene. The CDR3 covers 13 residues.

This clonotype was detected ten times or more. The chain links TRBV5-1 to TRBJ2-1, with a weak D call TRBD2 (5 bases). Trimming cost V 0 bases and J 6 bases, with 7 bases left between them. In germline, CDR1 is SGHRS, CDR2 YFSETQ. The CDR3 is made up of 13 amino acids. The CDR3: CASSLDTSNEQFF. The CDR3, as DNA: TGCGCCAGCAGCTTGGACACTAGCAATGAGCAGTTCTTC. Full variable domain (remainder filled in from reference TRBV5-1 and TRBJ2-1): KAGVTQTPRYLIKTRGQQVTLSCSPISGHRSVSWYQQTPGQGLQFLFEYFSETQRNKGNFPGRFSGRQFSNSRSEMNVSTLELGDSALYLCASSLDTSNEQFFGPGTRLTVL.

V gene TRBV19 combines with J gene TRBJ2-7; the D is unclear. The V gene lost 5 bases and the J gene lost 0 bases, with 14 bases spanning the gap. This CDR3 has 15 residues. Germline values: CDR1 LNHDA, CDR2 SQIVND (reference sequence). CDR3 region: CASSHEVSSSYEQYF. CDR3 nucleotide sequence: TGTGCCAGTAGTCACGAAGTTTCAAGCTCCTACGAGCAGTACTTC.

Many counts were recorded for this clonotype. The rearrangement uses TRBV18 and TRBJ2-5; D ambiguous. V lost 2 bases, J lost 7 bases, and 8 bases lay in between. CDR1 is KGHSH, CDR2 LQKENI, per germline. The CDR3 totals 12 residues. The CDR3 sequence: CASSPRPGTQYF. The CDR3 DNA is TGTGCCAGCTCACCAAGGCCGGGGACCCAGTACTTC.

Only a few counts were recorded for this clonotype. The CDR3 reads CASTFGGITGELFF. The CDR3 DNA is TGTGCCAGCACCTTCGGAGGGATCACCGGGGAGCTGTTTTTT. The gene calls are TRBV28 and TRBJ2-2, with D tentatively TRBD2 (6 bases). Trimming shortened V by 7 bases and J by 4 bases, and 13 bases separated the two germline ends. The V gene's germline CDR1 is MDHEN and CDR2 SYDVKM. The CDR3 loop spans 14 amino acids.

This clonotype was seen a handful of times. V usage is TRBV11-2 and J usage is TRBJ2-7; no definite D call. The V gene lost 5 bases and the J gene lost 7 bases, with 18 bases spanning the gap. This CDR3 comprises 14 residues. CDR1 SGHAT and CDR2 FQNNGV come from the germline V gene. CDR3 DNA: TGTGCCAGCAGCCTGATCGTATTGGGCCGTGAGCAGTACTTC. Its translation is CASSLIVLGREQYF.

This rearrangement joins TRBV29-1 to TRBJ2-2; D might be TRBD1 (5 bases). This CDR3 is 12 amino acids long. The V gene lost 6 bases and the J gene lost 7 bases, with 12 bases spanning the gap. Germline CDR1 and CDR2: SQVTM and ANQGSEA. CDR3 sequence (DNA): TGCAGCGTAAAAGGGGTAGTCGGGGAGCTGTTTTTT. Protein product: CSVKGVVGELFF.

This clonotype was detected ten times or more. The V gene is TRBV5-6, the J gene TRBJ2-7; TRBD2 agrees at 8 bases. Looked up from germline, CDR1 is SGHDT and CDR2 is YYEEEE. The V segment lost 4 bases and the J segment 2 bases; nucleotides outside the gene matches: 8. CDR3 size: 15 residues. The DNA for the CDR3 is TGTGCCAGCAGCCCGGCGGGGGGACGGACCTACGAGCAGTACTTC. It yields the protein CASSPAGGRTYEQYF.

This clonotype was recorded many times. The chain employs TRBV20-1 and TRBJ2-2, with a weak D call TRBD2 (6 bases). The CDR3 extends over 15 amino acids. Germline V gene sequence: CDR1 DFQATT, CDR2 SNEGSKA (reference sequence). Trimming took 5 bases from V and 6 from J, leaving 19 bases between them. CDR3 sequence reads: CSAPRGSGYPGELFF. The DNA for the CDR3 is TGCAGTGCTCCCCGGGGTAGCGGCTACCCCGGGGAGCTGTTTTTT.

In this sample, this clonotype turned up a few times. The chain has TRBV6-5 and TRBJ1-6; no firm D call. Germline loops: CDR1 MNHEY, CDR2 SVGAGI. The CDR3 runs 13 residues. Deletions cut 6 bases from V and 6 bases from J, with 9 bases between. CDR3 sequence (DNA): TGTGCCAGCAGCACATGGGGTAATTCACCCCTCCACTTT. The encoded protein is CASSTWGNSPLHF.

This clonotype was detected a few times. The J gene is TRBJ2-7, the V gene TRBV25-1; 9 bases match TRBD1. Germline V gene lookup returns CDR1 MGHDK and CDR2 SYGVNS. The CDR3 is made up of 12 amino acids. The trim removed 8 bases at V and 5 bases at J, leaving 4 bases unmatched. In DNA, the CDR3 is TGTGCCAGCGGACAGGGGTACGACGAGCAGTACTTC. Translated, it gives CASGQGYDEQYF.

The CDR3 loop reads CASRGGENIQYF. The CDR3 bases are TGTGCCAGTCGGGGAGGGGAAAACATTCAGTACTTC. The V and J genes are TRBV25-1 and TRBJ2-4; 7 bases match TRBD2. The CDR3 runs to 12 residues. CDR1 is MGHDK and CDR2 is SYGVNS in the germline V gene. The ends lost 9 bases at V and 5 bases at J; junction bases unmatched: 4.

This clonotype has just a few counts. This chain connects TRBV6-2 or TRBV6-3 to TRBJ2-7; a possible D gene is TRBD2 (5 bases). V dropped 1 base and J dropped 2 bases, with 12 bases sitting between them. The CDR3 runs 15 residues. Germline-derived CDR1 and CDR2 are MNHEY and SVGEGT. CDR3 amino acids: CASSYYLAPTYEQYF. The CDR3 DNA is TGTGCCAGCAGTTACTACTTAGCGCCAACCTACGAGCAGTACTTC.

This clonotype appeared a few times. The chain employs TRBV13 and TRBJ2-7; a possible D gene is TRBD2 (6 bases). This CDR3 is 15 amino acids long. Germline V CDR1 and CDR2: PRHDT, FYEKMQ (reference sequence). Trimming left V 0 bases short and J 3 bases short, with 12 bases between. The CDR3 reads CASSLGGSTGYEQYF. The CDR3 bases are TGTGCCAGCAGCTTAGGCGGGAGTACGGGCTACGAGCAGTACTTC. The full variable domain, completed using reference TRBV13 and TRBJ2-7, is AAGVIQSPRHLIKEKRETATLKCYPIPRHDTVYWYQQGPGQDPQFLISFYEKMQSDKGSIPDRFSAQQFSDYHSELNMSSLELGDSALYFCASSLGGSTGYEQYFGPGTRLTVT.

This clonotype was detected a few times. This sequence joins TRBV3-1 and TRBJ1-2; TRBD1 aligns across 10 bases. Per the germline V gene, CDR1 is LGHDT and CDR2 is YNNKEL (reference sequence). This CDR3 has 13 residues. V lost 8 bases to trimming and J lost 4 bases; unmatched junction nucleotides: 4. CDR3 in DNA: TGTGCCAGCCGGACAGGGGGTTCCTATGGCTACACCTTC. As protein: CASRTGGSYGYTF.

CDR3 in DNA: TGTGCCAGCAGCTTAGCACAGGGGGCGGCGGGAGAGGTATACAGCTTCTCCTACAATGAGCAGTTCTTC. This codes for CASSLAQGAAGEVYSFSYNEQFF. This rearrangement joins TRBV7-2 to TRBJ2-1; the match to TRBD1 covers 9 bases. This CDR3 spans 23 amino acids. Germline assignment: CDR1 SGHTA and CDR2 FQGNSA. V shed 0 bases, J shed 0 bases, and the junction held 21 bases outside the gene matches.

The table lists this clonotype with a few counts. The chain is built from TRBV7-9 and TRBJ2-1; D unresolved. Germline CDR1 and CDR2: SEHNR and FQNEAQ (reference sequence). The CDR3 covers 13 residues. V lost 5 bases and J 7 bases, leaving 12 bases between the germline ends. The DNA of the CDR3 is TGTGCCAGCAGCCGAGAGACCAATAATGAGCAGTTCTTC. It encodes CASSRETNNEQFF.

This clonotype was seen repeatedly, ten times or more. The chain joins TRBV11-2 to TRBJ2-2; TRBD2 matches 10 bases. The CDR3 has 14 residues. The germline V gene encodes CDR1 SGHAT and CDR2 FQNNGV. J lost 6 bases, V lost 3 bases, and 1 base had no gene match. CDR3 sequence: CASSFLAGAGELFF. The CDR3 nucleotides read TGTGCCAGCAGCTTTCTAGCGGGAGCCGGGGAGCTGTTTTTT.

The chain employs TRBV14 and TRBJ1-2; D is possibly TRBD1 (5 bases). Germline V gives CDR1 SGHDN, CDR2 FVKESK. This CDR3 is built from 14 residues. Trimming removed 6 bases from V and 4 bases from J, with 15 bases in between. The chain's CDR3 is CASSHMDISYGYTF. As DNA, the CDR3 is TGTGCCAGCAGTCATATGGACATAAGCTATGGCTACACCTTC.

V is TRBV5-1 and J is TRBJ2-7; either TRBD1 or TRBD2 may supply D (5 bases each). This CDR3 has 14 residues. Trimming pared 3 bases from V and 2 bases from J, leaving 12 bases between. Germline CDR1 SGHRS, CDR2 YFSETQ. DNA for the CDR3: TGCGCCAGCAGCTCCGGACTGGACACCTACGAGCAGTACTTC. Translating it yields CASSSGLDTYEQYF.

This clonotype was detected only a few times. The rearrangement links TRBV20-1 to TRBJ2-1; 7 bases fit TRBD2. The CDR3 spans 13 residues. J was trimmed by 7 bases and V by 6 bases; bases with no gene match: 9. Germline CDR1 and CDR2: DFQATT and SNEGSKA (reference sequence). The CDR3 reads CSAPSERGNEQFF. CDR3 bases: TGCAGTGCCCCATCGGAGCGGGGAAATGAGCAGTTCTTC.

In this sample, this clonotype turned up many times. The rearrangement links TRBV5-1 to TRBJ2-4; 10 bases agree with TRBD2. The trim removed 4 bases at V and 1 base at J, leaving 14 bases unmatched. The CDR3 is 19 residues long. Germline CDR1 and CDR2: SGHRS and YFSETQ. The CDR3 region is CASSHPSGSGSGAKNIQYF. For the CDR3, the DNA is TGCGCCAGCAGCCACCCTAGCGGGAGCGGTTCTGGGGCCAAAAACATTCAGTACTTC. The variable domain in full, completed from reference TRBV5-1 and TRBJ2-4, reads KAGVTQTPRYLIKTRGQQVTLSCSPISGHRSVSWYQQTPGQGLQFLFEYFSETQRNKGNFPGRFSGRQFSNSRSEMNVSTLELGDSALYLCASSHPSGSGSGAKNIQYFGAGTRLSVL.

The rearrangement uses TRBV3-1 and TRBJ2-1; D might be TRBD1 (5 bases). This CDR3 contains 14 residues. CDR1 is LGHDT, CDR2 YNNKEL, per germline (reference sequence). Trimming cost V 6 bases and J 3 bases, with 12 bases left between them. The CDR3 DNA sequence: TGTGCCAGCAGGCAGGGCCCGTACTACAATGAGCAGTTCTTC. Amino acid sequence: CASRQGPYYNEQFF.

This clonotype appeared a few times. The chain is built from TRBV11-2 and TRBJ1-2; D remains unclear. Trimming took 5 bases from V and 7 from J, leaving 14 bases between them. The germline V gene has CDR1 SGHAT and CDR2 FQNNGV. The CDR3 is made up of 13 amino acids. CDR3 DNA: TGTGCCAGCAGCCCCCGCCTGGCGGGTGGCTACACCTTC. Translating it yields CASSPRLAGGYTF.

This clonotype was seen ten or more times. V and J are TRBV29-1 and TRBJ2-1, with TRBD2 matching over 7 bases. This CDR3 has 16 amino acids. Germline V gene lookup returns CDR1 SQVTM and CDR2 ANQGSEA. V lost 2 bases and J lost 7; bases outside the gene matches: 14. Here the CDR3 DNA reads TGCAGCGTTGAACCGGGAGGCGCGGGAGAGTATAATGAGCAGTTCTTC. This sequence encodes CSVEPGGAGEYNEQFF.

This clonotype was detected a few times. The DNA for the CDR3 is TGTGCCAGCAGTTCCTCCGCAGGGGGGCCGAACACTGAAGCTTTCTTT. Its protein product is CASSSSAGGPNTEAFF. V and J are TRBV28 and TRBJ1-1; 7 bases are shared with TRBD1. The germline CDR1 and CDR2 sequences are MDHEN and SYDVKM. CDR3 length: 16 amino acids. The V gene end was trimmed by 4 bases and the J gene end by 1 base; junction bases not matched to a gene: 9. Complete variable domain (other parts from reference TRBV28 and TRBJ1-1): DVKVTQSSRYLVKRTGEKVFLECVQDMDHENMFWYRQDPGLGLRLIYFSYDVKMKEKGDIPEGYSVSREKKERFSLILESASTNQTSMYLCASSSSAGGPNTEAFFGQGTRLTVV.